This record covers a single T cell receptor beta chain. Its antigen is not identified. This sample was included in a study of cytotoxic CD8 clonotypes in ibrutinib-treated CLL. Study background: Patients attained 24 partial and 2 complete responses; at median around 68 months, around 15 remained remitted while 12 progressed. Response specimens were obtained following a median treatment duration of about 12 months, with a range of 6 to 36. Study findings and constraints: Clonality (at baseline) was higher than in age-matched healthy donors and tracked circulating CD8+ T-cell counts.

Clones were sequenced by immunoSEQ multiplex PCR, and TCRdb holds only the in-frame ones, with some missing. This sample yields 110,000 to 150,000 clones, of which approximately 80% are seen a single time; just over 5% belongs to the top ten. Germline V gives CDR1 MNHEY, CDR2 SMNVEV (reference sequence). This CDR3 contains 14 residues. The ends were cut back, 0 bases at V and 6 bases at J, with 8 bases in the middle. This clonotype was sampled from a human donor with chronic lymphocytic leukemia. Sequences were derived from PBMCs, sampled after 24 months of ibrutinib treatment. This sequence joins TRBV27 and TRBJ2-2; D possibly corresponds to TRBD1 (5 bases). The CDR3 bases are TGTGCCAGCAGTTTATCCAGGGTTGCCGGGGAGCTGTTTTTT. Its protein product is CASSLSRVAGELFF.